The sequence of this TCR beta chain was determined in a study of blood T cell repertoires in COVID-19 (dated by TCRdb to 2018 to 2021). Looking at the study overall: Collaborator samples came from the United States, Italy and Spain and covered acute and convalescent phases of COVID-19. The prospective study material was composed of cDNA or gDNA derived from T cells, B-cell-depleted T cells, or PBMCs. Deeply sampled blood TCRbeta repertoires from subjects exposed to, actively infected with, or recovered from COVID-19 were included in the dataset. A freely available public database, intended as a resource for researchers studying the immune response to SARS-CoV-2, is where the repertoires were released. Samples came from the ongoing ImmuneRACE study (first 160 participants) plus 1,254 subjects from 6 global collaborators. A de-identified subject ID, COVID-19 status, age in years and sex were almost always included in the sample metadata. Where available, HLA class I and class II types were taken from metadata supplied by the sample provider and were not determined by assay-based typing.

The collaborating institutions used their own protocols to collect whole blood in K2EDTA tubes. For TCRbeta analysis, collaborators shipped samples in one of three forms: frozen whole blood, isolated PBMCs, or DNA extracted from either of those sample types. TCRbeta CDR3 regions were amplified from genomic DNA using the immunoSEQ Assay, a bias-controlled multiplex PCR. For the original study's pipeline: The number of nucleated cells in each sample was estimated by amplification of reference gene primers within the assay. Sequence reads were collapsed and filtered to measure the absolute abundance of every unique TCRbeta CDR3 rearrangement. For each sample, productive Simpson clonality was calculated as the square root of Simpson's diversity index across productive rearrangements. Entries here come from immuneACCESS through TCRdb and include only in-frame sequences with V and J called. Some clones fail to appear in such tables; in the studies checked, an unresolved V gene covers under half of the shortfall, and the cause of the remainder is unknown. The D gene and trimming were derived from the DNA, and the V and J assignments and clone size from that table. The sample table lists some 41,000 clones, roughly 90% of them with a count of one. The ten largest clones add up to under 9.5% of the sample.

Points the paper makes about the study in general: The amount of clinical and demographic metadata varied by source and participant and was provided uncurated.

For this clone: Its antigen target is currently unknown. No base qualities exist here, and no much larger clone lies one base off it.

V sheds 0 bases and J sheds 5 bases, leaving 13 bases between their ends. The CDR3 runs 15 amino acids, cysteine and phenylalanine included. The read is trimmed to its CDR3 DNA, 45 bases read in frame from base 1. CDR1 and CDR2 (PRHDT, FYEKMQ) derive from the germline V gene (reference sequence). The sequenced material came from peripheral blood. The rearranged segments are TRBV13 and TRBJ2-5, with TRBD1 tentatively as D gene (5 bases match). This receptor was obtained from a human donor in a cohort sampled during active COVID-19. CDR3 loop: CASSLGQGLGETQYF. In nucleotides, the sequence is TGTGCCAGCAGCTTAGGCCAGGGCCTCGGGGAGACCCAGTACTTC.